The entry that follows covers one T cell receptor (beta chain) sequence. What it binds is unknown. Investigators reverse transcribed all isolated RNA, so they sequenced expressed TCRB transcripts. The method was immunoSEQ multiplex PCR; TCRdb's version includes in-frame clones alone and lacks a portion of them. Of some 240,000 clones in the sample, 16% are singletons; the top ten hold approximately 0.086%. This record comes from a study of beta chain features in type 1 diabetes. The study, taken as a whole, reports: In every one of the four CD4+ subsets, TCRB CDR3s were moderately but significantly shorter in Type 1 diabetes patients.

Sequencing was carried out using naive CD4+ T cells from blood. This clonotype originated in a young man with type 1 diabetes.

In nucleotides, the CDR3 is TGTGCCAGCAGCCCAGAGGACAGCCTTATGACCCAGTACTTC. Its protein is CASSPEDSLMTQYF. V gene TRBV7-9 combines with J gene TRBJ2-5, with a weak D call TRBD1 (6 bases). This CDR3 has 14 amino acids. Germline values: CDR1 SEHNR, CDR2 FQNEAQ (reference sequence). Trimming took off 5 bases at V and 7 bases at J, with 17 bases between the two ends. The whole variable domain, filled in from reference TRBV7-9 and TRBJ2-5, reads DTGVSQNPRHKITKRGQNVTFRCDPISEHNRLYWYRQTLGQGPEFLTYFQNEAQLEKSRLLSDRFSAERPKGSFSTLEIQRTEQGDSAMYLCASSPEDSLMTQYFGPGTRLLVL.